This T cell receptor (beta chain) stems from a study of T-cell memory formation after mild COVID-19. Whole-study results and caveats: Later expanders leaned CD4+, whereas day 15 to 85 contracting clones were balanced CD4/CD8. Some clones that responded were present in memory (sampled pre-infection), which suggests cross-reactive memory joined.

This clonotype was seen ten or more times. Its target is not known. TCR alpha and TCR beta cDNA libraries carrying sample barcodes and UMIs came from 5'RACE with constant-segment primers. MiXCR, run by TCRdb on the 5' RACE reads, gives a single entry per CDR3 protein. Of 300,000 to 350,000 distinct CDR3 sequences listed, roughly 13% are singletons. The V gene's germline CDR1 is LNHNV and CDR2 YYDKDF (reference sequence). V was clipped by 0 bases and J by 6 bases, with 9 bases between them. The CDR3 spans 13 residues. The gene calls are TRBV15 and TRBJ2-7; D is unclear. The specimen sequenced was PBMCs or a T cell subset sorted from them (not recorded which). This receptor was identified in a man between 18 and 29 years old who had mild COVID-19 (a few samples of this study predate the infection). Cell type and time point are not known. The CDR3 sequence is CATSRDTTGEQYF. The DNA for the CDR3 is TGTGCCACCAGCAGAGATACGACGGGCGAGCAGTACTTC.